This T cell receptor beta chain emerged from a study of T-cell reconstitution after alpha-beta-depleted transplantation in children (dated by TCRdb to 2016 to 2018). The study in broad terms: The study quantitatively tracked T-cell immune reconstitution after TCRalphabeta/CD19-depleted allogeneic hematopoietic cell transplantation in children using TCR repertoire profiling. The research as a whole found: About two months after transplant, the apparently early recovery of alphabetaT-cell counts reportedly depended on just several hundred clones that had expanded rapidly and came from non-depleted graft cells. The frequencies of hyperexpanded clones fell over the following months, and after one year, T-cell counts and TCRbeta diversity were mostly attributed to newly produced T cells. In some patients, high TCRbeta diversity at day 60 was attributed to recipient T cells and intrathymic progenitors that had survived conditioning.

This clonotype was detected many times. Its antigen specificity is not known. There are no base qualities to consult, and no much larger clone falls within one base. The CDR3 starts with the cysteine, ends with the phenylalanine, and has 16 residues. Only the CDR3 portion is preserved as DNA: 48 bases, with reading frame beginning at the first base. The germline V gene (reference sequence) provides CDR1 MNHEY and CDR2 SMNVEV. The junction carries 23 bases between V and J, which are trimmed by 5 bases and 9 bases respectively. The sample's treatment or condition label, decoded: allogeneic hematopoietic cell transplantation with graft depleted of TCRalphabeta T cells and CD19 B cells. The transplant recipients were children given TCRalphabeta/CD19-depleted allogeneic hematopoietic cell grafts. To prepare the library, PCR was applied. The sample was run on an Illumina HiSeq 2500. Molecular barcoding was employed in the preparation of TCR libraries, with unique molecular identifiers being used to normalize TCRbeta repertoire quantification. TCRdb ran its own pipeline on the public reads, namely fastp trimming at Q25 and MiXCR clone calling, and kept in-frame beta chains. Rows are combined by CDR3 protein, so each entry shows the most common genes and DNA. This sample has about 490,000 distinct CDR3 sequences in its table, and about 11% of those were observed once. The ten largest clones take up around 2.2% of the sample.

The material sequenced was PBMCs, taken before TCRalphabeta/CD19-depleted stem cell transplant. The sequence came from a child between 2 and 9 years old with inherited bone marrow failure, due to receive a stem cell transplant. This chain joins TRBV27 to TRBJ2-1; D gene: possibly TRBD1, on 6 matching bases. The DNA is TGTGCCAGCAGTCTCCTTGGCGAGGGGGAATTGGGTGAGCAGTTCTTC. The encoded protein is CASSLLGEGELGEQFF.